The 14 T cell receptor beta chains below were found in one sample sequenced in a study of T cell repertoires in cytomegalovirus infection. No antigens are known for them. TCRdb ran MiXCR on the reads and lists one entry per CDR3 protein. Of hundreds of thousands of distinct CDR3 sequences listed, less than 40% are singletons. The specimen was cultured CD8+ T cells from PBMCs, collected from culture after CMV antigen stimulation. These receptors all come from a human donor in good health (CMV status not recorded). Some clones in this sample may be carry-over from other donors' samples.

This clonotype was counted many times. This rearrangement joins TRBV6-1 to TRBJ1-1; D call uncertain. CDR3 length: 15 amino acids. Germline V gives CDR1 MNHNS, CDR2 SASEGT. V lost 5 bases and J 1 base, leaving 14 bases between the germline ends. The CDR3 DNA reads as TGTGCCAGCAGTCTGGGAAGGACGGCGAACACTGAAGCTTTCTTT. This codes for CASSLGRTANTEAFF.

Only a few counts were recorded for this clonotype. This chain connects TRBV10-3 to TRBJ1-6; D might be TRBD1 (5 bases). Germline V gives CDR1 ENHRY, CDR2 SYGVKD. This CDR3 contains 15 residues. Trimming removed 3 bases from V and 10 bases from J, with 16 bases in between. CDR3 protein: CAISDPGTRVSPLHF. As DNA, the CDR3 is TGTGCCATCAGTGACCCCGGGACTCGGGTCTCACCCCTCCACTTT.

The chain uses TRBV18 and TRBJ2-1; D unclear. The germline CDR1 and CDR2 sequences are KGHSH and LQKENI. The germline V and J ends were trimmed by 1 base and 8 bases, with 12 bases remaining between them. There are 14 residues in the CDR3. CDR3 nucleotide sequence: TGTGCCAGCTCACCACGAACTCACGGCGATGAGCAGTTCTTC. Protein sequence: CASSPRTHGDEQFF.

The V and J genes are TRBV29-1 and TRBJ2-7; perhaps D is TRBD1 or TRBD2 (5 bases each). The V end was cut by 7 bases, the J end by 6 bases, with 13 bases between. The germline V gene encodes CDR1 SQVTM and CDR2 ANQGSEA. This CDR3 has 11 amino acids. CDR3 sequence reads: CSAARGSEQYV. CDR3 nucleotides: TGCAGCGCCGCGAGGGGTTCCGAGCAGTACGTC.

This clonotype showed up just a few times. The V and J genes are TRBV7-4 and TRBJ2-1; 8 bases align to TRBD2. The CDR3 runs to 16 residues. J was trimmed by 0 bases and V by 7 bases; bases with no gene match: 8. CDR1 is SGHVT and CDR2 is SQSDAQ in the germline V gene. CDR3 protein: CASNGGAQSSYNEQFF. CDR3 DNA: TGTGCCAGCAACGGGGGGGCCCAGAGCTCCTACAATGAGCAGTTCTTC.

V and J are TRBV20-1 and TRBJ1-6; the D gene is possibly TRBD1 (6 bases). CDR1 and CDR2 (germline): DFQATT, SNEGSKA (reference sequence). Deletions cut 1 base from V and 7 bases from J, with 14 bases between. The CDR3 extends over 15 amino acids. The CDR3 region is CSARAVTGPNSPLHF. The CDR3 coding sequence is TGCAGTGCTAGAGCCGTGACAGGCCCAAATTCACCCCTCCACTTT.

This clonotype was detected a few times. The genes are TRBV7-9 and TRBJ2-7; 8 nucleotides align to TRBD1. The CDR3 consists of 13 residues. From germline, CDR1 is SEHNR and CDR2 FQNEAQ (reference sequence). V lost 4 bases and J lost 3; bases outside the gene matches: 2. The CDR3 loop is CASSSGQVYEQYF. The CDR3 DNA sequence: TGTGCCAGCAGCTCGGGACAGGTCTACGAGCAGTACTTC.

This rearrangement joins TRBV6-1 to TRBJ2-1; 7 bases are shared with TRBD2. This CDR3 is 14 amino acids long. J gave up 3 bases and V 4 bases, and 3 bases lay outside the gene matches. Germline V gene lookup returns CDR1 MNHNS and CDR2 SASEGT. CDR3 in DNA: TGTGCCAGCAGTGGGGGGGGTCTCTACAATGAGCAGTTCTTC. Encoded protein: CASSGGGLYNEQFF.

V gene TRBV28 combines with J gene TRBJ2-3; tentatively, D is TRBD1 or TRBD2 (5 bases each). V was pared by 3 bases and J by 7 bases, with 8 bases between. Germline-derived CDR1 and CDR2 are MDHEN and SYDVKM. The CDR3 contains 12 residues. This CDR3 is CASSFPGHTQYF. The CDR3 nucleotides are TGTGCCAGCAGTTTCCCGGGACATACGCAGTATTTT.

V gene TRBV6-6 combines with J gene TRBJ1-1; perhaps TRBD1 as D (5 bases). CDR1 and CDR2 from the germline V gene are MNHNY and SVGAGI (reference sequence). Trimming pared 5 bases from V and 1 base from J, leaving 11 bases between. This CDR3 region has 14 residues. CDR3 bases: TGTGCCAGCAGTGATACGGGGCAGAACACTGAAGCTTTCTTT. It codes for CASSDTGQNTEAFF.

CDR3 DNA: TGTGCCAGCAGTTGGAGTAGCGGAGATACGCAGTATTTT. This sequence encodes CASSWSSGDTQYF. The J gene is TRBJ2-3, the V gene TRBV27; TRBD2 is a possible D gene (6 bases). The CDR3 has 13 residues. The germline V and J ends were trimmed by 4 bases and 5 bases, with 10 bases remaining between them. Germline assignment: CDR1 MNHEY and CDR2 SMNVEV (reference sequence).

This clonotype was recorded a few times. This chain joins TRBV12-3 or TRBV12-4 and TRBJ1-5; D is undetermined. The CDR3 extends over 15 amino acids. V was trimmed by 5 bases and J by 6 bases, leaving 17 bases between them. CDR3 sequence: CASSIGDPRVQPQHF. The CDR3 nucleotides read TGTGCCAGCAGTATTGGCGACCCGCGGGTTCAGCCCCAGCATTTT.

The V gene is TRBV7-6, the J gene TRBJ2-3, with 11 nucleotides matching TRBD1. Germline loops: CDR1 SGHVS, CDR2 FNYEAQ. Losses at the gene ends were 5 bases for V and 3 bases for J; bases not matched to a gene: 10. The CDR3 has 17 residues. The CDR3 DNA reads TGTGCCAGCAGCCCGAATATCGGGACAGGGGGGACAGATACGCAGTATTTT. Translating it yields CASSPNIGTGGTDTQYF.

This clonotype was seen a few times. The chain is built from TRBV7-6 and TRBJ1-6; tentative D call: TRBD1 (5 bases). Germline CDR1 reads SGHVS; CDR2 reads FNYEAQ. Trimming took off 5 bases at V and 10 bases at J, with 18 bases between the two ends. CDR3 length: 15 residues. CDR3 region: CASSPLAGKGSPLHF. The CDR3 nucleotides read TGTGCCAGCAGCCCCCTAGCAGGGAAGGGGTCACCCCTCCACTTT.